This entry lists 10 T cell receptor beta chains sequenced from one sample in a study of blood T cell repertoires in COVID-19. Assay used: immunoSEQ multiplex PCR; TCRdb lists only in-frame clones, some missing. The table includes 350,000 to 450,000 clones, more than 75% detected once. Sequenced sample: peripheral blood. All receptors derive from a human donor in a cohort sampled during active COVID-19.

The rearrangement joins TRBV28 to TRBJ2-7; TRBD2 is a possible D gene (5 bases). Germline V gene lookup returns CDR1 MDHEN and CDR2 SYDVKM. The CDR3 contains 14 residues. V was shortened by 5 bases and J by 1 base, with 12 bases between the two germline ends. Here the CDR3 DNA reads TGTGCCAGCAGTCCCTATAGACTATCCTACGAGCAGTACTTC. Encoded protein: CASSPYRLSYEQYF.

The chain has TRBV10-3 and TRBJ2-5; D remains unclear. Looked up from germline, CDR1 is ENHRY and CDR2 is SYGVKD. The V gene lost 6 bases and the J gene lost 5 bases, with 13 bases spanning the gap. The CDR3 is made up of 13 amino acids. DNA for the CDR3: TGTGCCATCAGCCCAGGTACCCGGGAGACCCAGTACTTC. This translates into CAISPGTRETQYF.

There are a few counts of this clone. The J gene is TRBJ1-2, the V gene TRBV25-1, with no clear D. V was trimmed by 1 base and J by 4 bases, leaving 22 bases between them. Germline V gene data show CDR1 as MGHDK and CDR2 as SYGVNS. The CDR3 totals 18 residues. CDR3 in amino acids: CASSESLPAPAATYGYTF. CDR3 coding DNA: TGTGCCAGCAGTGAATCCCTCCCGGCCCCCGCAGCGACCTATGGCTACACCTTC.

This clone was recorded only once. V is TRBV5-5 and J is TRBJ2-6; 7 bases line up with TRBD1. V shed 2 bases, J shed 4 bases, and the junction held 3 bases outside the gene matches. From germline, CDR1 is SGHKS and CDR2 YYEKEE (reference sequence). CDR3 length equals 15 residues. CDR3 bases: TGTGCCAGCAGCTTTAGGGGGCTGGGGGCCAACGTCCTGACTTTC. Translated: CASSFRGLGANVLTF.

V and J are TRBV4-1 and TRBJ2-3; D is possibly TRBD1 (6 bases). The CDR3 has 14 amino acids. The ends were cut back, 0 bases at V and 5 bases at J, with 9 bases in the middle. Germline loops: CDR1 MGHRA, CDR2 YSYEKL. The CDR3 nucleotides read TGCGCCAGCAGCCAAGAGAGGGACAAAGATACGCAGTATTTT. It yields the protein CASSQERDKDTQYF.

The chain is built from TRBV5-6 and TRBJ2-5, with a tentative D call TRBD1 (6 bases). V was pared by 0 bases and J by 4 bases, with 13 bases between. This CDR3 region has 15 residues. The germline CDR1 and CDR2 sequences are SGHDT and YYEEEE. CDR3 protein: CASSLGSTGRETQYF. In nucleotides, the CDR3 is TGTGCCAGCAGCTTGGGTTCCACAGGGCGAGAGACCCAGTACTTC.

This chain uses TRBV19 with TRBJ2-1; TRBD1 matches at 8 bases. With 3 bases clipped from V and 8 bases from J, the junction kept 9 bases outside the gene matches. From germline, CDR1 is LNHDA and CDR2 SQIVND (reference sequence). CDR3 length: 15 amino acids. CDR3 DNA: TGTGCCAGTAGTATGGACAGGGATGATGTAGATGAGCAGTTCTTC. Protein sequence: CASSMDRDDVDEQFF.

This chain links TRBV2 with TRBJ2-1, with D possibly matching TRBD2 (6 bases). The V gene's germline CDR1 is SNHLY and CDR2 FYNNEI. V was shortened by 4 bases and J by 7 bases, with 11 bases between the two germline ends. CDR3 length equals 13 residues. The CDR3 reads CASSGLLANEQFF. The CDR3 nucleotides are TGTGCCAGCAGTGGACTACTAGCAAATGAGCAGTTCTTC.

CDR3 in DNA: TGTGCCAGCAGGGACTCCTACTATGGCTACACCTTC. The encoded protein is CASRDSYYGYTF. This chain links TRBV2 with TRBJ1-2, with D unclear. This CDR3 is 12 amino acids long. Trimming took off 6 bases at V and 3 bases at J, with 8 bases between the two ends. Germline V lookup: CDR1 SNHLY, CDR2 FYNNEI.

The rearrangement links TRBV9 to TRBJ2-6; TRBD1 agrees at 9 bases. CDR1 is SGDLS, CDR2 YYNGEE, per germline. The CDR3 loop spans 18 amino acids. The V and J ends lost 0 bases and 4 bases, in that order; junction bases with no gene match: 8. CDR3 nucleotide sequence: TGTGCCAGCAGCGTAGATTTTTACAGGGGGCCCGGGGCCAACGTCCTGACTTTC. It translates to CASSVDFYRGPGANVLTF.